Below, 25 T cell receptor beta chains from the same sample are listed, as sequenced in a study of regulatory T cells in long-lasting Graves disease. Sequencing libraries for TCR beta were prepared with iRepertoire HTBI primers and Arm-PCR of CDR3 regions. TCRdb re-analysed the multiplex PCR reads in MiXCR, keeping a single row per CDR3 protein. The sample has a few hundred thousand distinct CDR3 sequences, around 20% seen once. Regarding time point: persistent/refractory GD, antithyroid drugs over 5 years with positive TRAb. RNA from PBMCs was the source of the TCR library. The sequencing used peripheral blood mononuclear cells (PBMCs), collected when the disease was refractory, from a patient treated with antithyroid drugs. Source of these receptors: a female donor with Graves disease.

The CDR3 protein is CASSPPDGTYEQYF. The CDR3 DNA follows: TGTGCCAGCTCACCTCCGGACGGGACCTACGAGCAGTACTTC. The J gene is TRBJ2-7, the V gene TRBV18, with TRBD2 as a possible D gene (5 bases). Trimming cost V 3 bases and J 2 bases, with 11 bases left between them. CDR3 length: 14 amino acids. The germline V gene encodes CDR1 KGHSH and CDR2 LQKENI. Full variable domain (outside the CDR3, taken from reference TRBV18 and TRBJ2-7): NAGVMQNPRHLVRRRGQEARLRCSPMKGHSHVYWYRQLPEEGLKFMVYLQKENIIDESGMPKERFSAEFPKEGPSILRIQQVVRGDSAAYFCASSPPDGTYEQYFGPGTRLTVT.

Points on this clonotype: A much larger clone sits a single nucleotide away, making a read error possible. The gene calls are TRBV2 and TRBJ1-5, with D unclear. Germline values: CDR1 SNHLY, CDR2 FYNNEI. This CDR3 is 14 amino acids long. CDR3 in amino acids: CASSDPGKDQSQHF. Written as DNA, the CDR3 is TGTGCCAGCAGTGACCCGGGTAAAGATCAGTCCCAGCATTTT.

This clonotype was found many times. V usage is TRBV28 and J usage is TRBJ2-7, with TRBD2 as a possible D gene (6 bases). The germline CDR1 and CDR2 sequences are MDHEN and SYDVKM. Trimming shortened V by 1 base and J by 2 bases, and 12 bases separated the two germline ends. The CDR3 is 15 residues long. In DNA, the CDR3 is TGTGCCAGCAGTTTATCGAGCGGGCCCGCCTACGAGCAGTACTTC. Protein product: CASSLSSGPAYEQYF.

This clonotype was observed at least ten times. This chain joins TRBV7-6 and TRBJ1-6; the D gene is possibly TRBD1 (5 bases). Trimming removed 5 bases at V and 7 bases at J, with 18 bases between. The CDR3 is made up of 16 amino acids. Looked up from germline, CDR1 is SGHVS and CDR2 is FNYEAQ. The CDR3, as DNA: TGTGCCAGCAGCCCACGCCCCCAGGGTTCCAATTCACCCCTCCACTTT. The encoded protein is CASSPRPQGSNSPLHF.

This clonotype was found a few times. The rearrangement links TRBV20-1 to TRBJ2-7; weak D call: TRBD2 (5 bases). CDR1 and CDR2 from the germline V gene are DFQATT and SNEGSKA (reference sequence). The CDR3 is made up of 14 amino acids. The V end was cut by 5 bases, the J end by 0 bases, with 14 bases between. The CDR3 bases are TGCAGTGCTCTACCGGGGTCCAACTCCTACGAGCAGTACTTC. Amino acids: CSALPGSNSYEQYF.

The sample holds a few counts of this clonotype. CDR3 DNA: TGTGCCAGCAGCTCCGGACTAGCGGGAGAGGTATCCTACGAGCAGTACTTC. The encoded protein is CASSSGLAGEVSYEQYF. The chain carries TRBV5-6 and TRBJ2-7; 13 positions agree with TRBD2. Germline assignment: CDR1 SGHDT and CDR2 YYEEEE. There are 17 residues in the CDR3. Trimming took 3 bases from V and 1 from J; bases not matched to a gene: 7.

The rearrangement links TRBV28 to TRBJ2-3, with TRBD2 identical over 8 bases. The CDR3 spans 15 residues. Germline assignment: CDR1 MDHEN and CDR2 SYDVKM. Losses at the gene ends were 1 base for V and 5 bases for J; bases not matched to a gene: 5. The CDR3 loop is CASSLSSGSGDTQYF. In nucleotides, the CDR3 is TGTGCCAGCAGTTTATCCAGCGGGAGCGGAGATACGCAGTATTTT.

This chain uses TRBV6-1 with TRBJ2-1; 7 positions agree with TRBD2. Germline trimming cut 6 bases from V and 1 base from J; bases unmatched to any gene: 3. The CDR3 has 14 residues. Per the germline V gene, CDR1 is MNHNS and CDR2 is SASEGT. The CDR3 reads CASRISGSYNEQFF. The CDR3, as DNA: TGTGCCAGCAGAATTAGCGGGTCCTACAATGAGCAGTTCTTC.

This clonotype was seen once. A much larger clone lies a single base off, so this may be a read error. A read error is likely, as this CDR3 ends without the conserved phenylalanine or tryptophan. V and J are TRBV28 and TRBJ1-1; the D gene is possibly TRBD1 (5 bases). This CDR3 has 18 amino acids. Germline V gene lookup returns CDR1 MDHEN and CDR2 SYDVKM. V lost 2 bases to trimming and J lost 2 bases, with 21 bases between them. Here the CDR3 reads CASSLDLGGKGHNTEAFS. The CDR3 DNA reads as TGTGCCAGCAGTTTAGACCTGGGGGGGAAGGGTCATAACACTGAAGCTTTCTCT.

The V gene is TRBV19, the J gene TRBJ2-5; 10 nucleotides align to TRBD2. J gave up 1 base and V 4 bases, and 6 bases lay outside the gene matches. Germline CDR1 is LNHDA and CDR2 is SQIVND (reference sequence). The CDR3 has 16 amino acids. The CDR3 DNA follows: TGTGCCAGTAGTACACGGACTAGCGGCCGCCAAGAGACCCAGTACTTC. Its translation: CASSTRTSGRQETQYF.

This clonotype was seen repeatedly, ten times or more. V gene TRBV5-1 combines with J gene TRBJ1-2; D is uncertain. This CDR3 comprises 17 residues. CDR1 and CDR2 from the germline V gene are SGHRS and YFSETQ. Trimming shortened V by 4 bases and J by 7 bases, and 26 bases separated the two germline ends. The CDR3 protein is CASSLQWTSGSWGGYTF. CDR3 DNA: TGCGCCAGCAGCCTACAATGGACGTCCGGATCATGGGGTGGCTACACCTTC.

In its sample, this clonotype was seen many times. The CDR3 DNA is TGTGCCAGCAGCCAAGGGCTAGCGGGTAGAGAGACCCAGTACTTC. Translating it yields CASSQGLAGRETQYF. This chain connects TRBV3-1 to TRBJ2-5; 8 positions agree with TRBD2. The CDR3 length is 15 residues. Germline V gene data show CDR1 as LGHDT and CDR2 as YNNKEL (reference sequence). V shed 1 base, J shed 4 bases, and the junction held 5 bases outside the gene matches.

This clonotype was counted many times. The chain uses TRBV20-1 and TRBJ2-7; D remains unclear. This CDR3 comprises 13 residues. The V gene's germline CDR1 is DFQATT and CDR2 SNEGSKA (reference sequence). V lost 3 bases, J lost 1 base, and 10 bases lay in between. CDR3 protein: CSASEGFSYEQYF. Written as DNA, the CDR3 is TGCAGTGCTAGTGAAGGATTTTCCTACGAGCAGTACTTC.

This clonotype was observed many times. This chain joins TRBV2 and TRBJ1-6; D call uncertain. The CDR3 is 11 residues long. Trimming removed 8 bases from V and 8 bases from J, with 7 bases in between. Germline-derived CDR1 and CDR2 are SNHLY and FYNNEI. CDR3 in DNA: TGTGCCAGCGGGTTGGATTCACCCCTCCACTTT. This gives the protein CASGLDSPLHF.

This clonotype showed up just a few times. The CDR3 here is CSARTGGDYGYTF. The CDR3, as DNA: TGCAGCGCCCGGACAGGGGGAGACTATGGCTACACCTTC. J is TRBJ1-2 and V is TRBV29-1; 10 nucleotides line up with TRBD1. This CDR3 region has 13 residues. V lost 7 bases and J lost 3; bases outside the gene matches: 5. The germline gives CDR1 SQVTM, CDR2 ANQGSEA.

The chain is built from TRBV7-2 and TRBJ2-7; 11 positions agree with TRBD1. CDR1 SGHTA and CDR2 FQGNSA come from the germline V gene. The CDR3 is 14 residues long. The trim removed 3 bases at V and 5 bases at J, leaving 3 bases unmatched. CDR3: CASSLDRGQNEQYF. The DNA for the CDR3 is TGTGCCAGCAGCTTGGACAGGGGGCAAAACGAGCAGTACTTC.

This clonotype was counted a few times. CDR3 nucleotides: TGTGCCAGCAGCTCCCTTCGAGGGGGCCGAGGCTACGAGCAGTACTTC. Protein product: CASSSLRGGRGYEQYF. The rearrangement links TRBV7-3 to TRBJ2-7, with TRBD1 identical over 7 bases. The CDR3 covers 16 residues. Germline CDR1 reads SGHTA; CDR2 reads FQGTGA. With 4 bases clipped from V and 3 bases from J, the junction kept 12 bases outside the gene matches.

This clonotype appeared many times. DNA for the CDR3: TGTGCCAGCAGCTTAGTGCCAGGGGAAAACATTCAGTACTTC. Protein: CASSLVPGENIQYF. The V gene is TRBV7-2, the J gene TRBJ2-4; maybe TRBD1 (6 bases). With 1 base removed from V and 5 bases from J, the gap between germline ends came to 9 bases. Per germline, CDR1 SGHTA and CDR2 FQGNSA. This CDR3 spans 14 amino acids.

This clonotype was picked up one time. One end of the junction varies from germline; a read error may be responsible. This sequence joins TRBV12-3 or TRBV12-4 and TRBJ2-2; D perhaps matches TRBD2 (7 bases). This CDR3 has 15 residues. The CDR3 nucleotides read TGTGCCAGCAGTCAGGGGAGGGCATGGGGCGGGAAGCTGTTTTTT. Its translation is CASSQGRAWGGKLFF.

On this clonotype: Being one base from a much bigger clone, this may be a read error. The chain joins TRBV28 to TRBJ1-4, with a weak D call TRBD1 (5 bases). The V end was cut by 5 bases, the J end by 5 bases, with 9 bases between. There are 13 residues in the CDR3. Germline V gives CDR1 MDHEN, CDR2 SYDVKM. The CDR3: CASSARVNEKLFF. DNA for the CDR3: TGTGCCAGCAGTGCCAGGGTAAATGAAAAACTGTTTTTT. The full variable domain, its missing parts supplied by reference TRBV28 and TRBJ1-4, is DVKVTQSSRYLVKRTGEKVFLECVQDMDHENMFWYRQDPGLGLRLIYFSYDVKMKEKGDIPEGYSVSREKKERFSLILESASTNQTSMYLCASSARVNEKLFFGSGTQLSVL.

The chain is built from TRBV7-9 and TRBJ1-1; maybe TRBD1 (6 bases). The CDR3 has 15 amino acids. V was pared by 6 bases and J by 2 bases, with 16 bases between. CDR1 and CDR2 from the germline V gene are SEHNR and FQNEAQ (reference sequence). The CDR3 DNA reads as TGTGCCAGCAGTGTAGGGGGACGGGGAAACACTGAAGCTTTCTTT. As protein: CASSVGGRGNTEAFF.

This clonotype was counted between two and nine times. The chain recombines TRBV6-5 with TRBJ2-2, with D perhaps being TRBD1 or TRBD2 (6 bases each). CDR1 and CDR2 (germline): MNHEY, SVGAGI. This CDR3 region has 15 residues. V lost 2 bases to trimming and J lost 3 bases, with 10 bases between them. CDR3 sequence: CASSYAGQDTGELFF. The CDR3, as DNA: TGTGCCAGCAGTTACGCGGGACAAGACACCGGGGAGCTGTTTTTT.

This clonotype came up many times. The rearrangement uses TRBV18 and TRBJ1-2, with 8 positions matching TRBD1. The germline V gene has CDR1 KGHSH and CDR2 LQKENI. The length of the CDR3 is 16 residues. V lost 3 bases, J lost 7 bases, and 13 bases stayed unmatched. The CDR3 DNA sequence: TGTGCCAGCTCACCTGCGTCGACAGGGGAGATCTCTGGCTACACCTTC. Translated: CASSPASTGEISGYTF.

This CDR3 reads CASSQRFSYEQYF. Here the CDR3 DNA reads TGTGCCAGCAGCCAGCGGTTTTCCTACGAGCAGTACTTC. The genes are TRBV6-1 and TRBJ2-7; D possibly corresponds to TRBD2 (5 bases). This CDR3 contains 13 residues. V was shortened by 6 bases and J by 1 base, with 10 bases between the two germline ends. Germline V gene lookup returns CDR1 MNHNS and CDR2 SASEGT.

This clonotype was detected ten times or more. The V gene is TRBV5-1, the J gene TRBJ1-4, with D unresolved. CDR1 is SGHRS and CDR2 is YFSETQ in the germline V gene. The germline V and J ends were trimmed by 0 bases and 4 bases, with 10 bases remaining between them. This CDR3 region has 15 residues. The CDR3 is CASSLVFGFNEKLFF. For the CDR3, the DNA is TGCGCCAGCAGCTTGGTGTTCGGCTTTAATGAAAAACTGTTTTTT.